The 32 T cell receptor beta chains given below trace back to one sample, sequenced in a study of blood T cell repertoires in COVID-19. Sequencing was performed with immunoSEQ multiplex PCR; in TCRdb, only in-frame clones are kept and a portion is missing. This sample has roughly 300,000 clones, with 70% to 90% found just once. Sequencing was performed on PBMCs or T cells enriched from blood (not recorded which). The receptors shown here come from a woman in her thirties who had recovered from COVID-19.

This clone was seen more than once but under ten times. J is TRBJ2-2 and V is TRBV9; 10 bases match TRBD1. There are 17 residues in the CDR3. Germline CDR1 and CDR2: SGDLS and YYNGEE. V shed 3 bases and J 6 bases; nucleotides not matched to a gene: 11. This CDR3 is CASSARTGTGVPGELFF. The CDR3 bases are TGTGCCAGCAGCGCTAGGACCGGGACAGGGGTCCCCGGGGAGCTGTTTTTT.

The CDR3 DNA is TGTGCCAGCAGTGAAGCGACGAGGTTATGGCAGCATTTT. This translates into CASSEATRLWQHF. The rearrangement uses TRBV6-1 and TRBJ1-5; no definite D call. V was pared by 0 bases and J by 13 bases, with 13 bases between. Per germline, CDR1 MNHNS and CDR2 SASEGT. This CDR3 is 13 amino acids long.

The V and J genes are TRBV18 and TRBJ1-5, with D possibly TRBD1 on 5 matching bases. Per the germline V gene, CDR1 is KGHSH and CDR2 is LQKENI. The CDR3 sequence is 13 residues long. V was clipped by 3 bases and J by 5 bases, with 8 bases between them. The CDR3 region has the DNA TGTGCCAGCTCACCCAGGGAGGATCAGCCCCAGCATTTT. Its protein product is CASSPREDQPQHF.

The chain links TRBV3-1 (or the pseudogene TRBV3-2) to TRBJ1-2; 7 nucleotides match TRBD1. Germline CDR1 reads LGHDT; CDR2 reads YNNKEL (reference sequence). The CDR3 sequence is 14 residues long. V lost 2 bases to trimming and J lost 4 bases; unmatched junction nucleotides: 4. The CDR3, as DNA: TGTGCCAGCAGCCAACGACAGGGTACCTATGGCTACACCTTC. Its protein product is CASSQRQGTYGYTF.

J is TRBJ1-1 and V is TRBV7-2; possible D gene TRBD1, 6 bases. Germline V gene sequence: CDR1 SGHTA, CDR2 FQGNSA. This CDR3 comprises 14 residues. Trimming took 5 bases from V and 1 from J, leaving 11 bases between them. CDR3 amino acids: CASSPGARNTEAFF. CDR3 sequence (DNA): TGTGCCAGCAGCCCAGGGGCCAGGAACACTGAAGCTTTCTTT.

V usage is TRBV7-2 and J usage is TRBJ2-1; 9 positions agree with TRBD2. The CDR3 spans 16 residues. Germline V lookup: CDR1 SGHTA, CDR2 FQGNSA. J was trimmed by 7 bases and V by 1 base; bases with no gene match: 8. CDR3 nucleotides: TGTGCCAGCAGCTTAGAGGCTAGCGGGGTGAGAAATGAGCAGTTCTTC. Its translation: CASSLEASGVRNEQFF.

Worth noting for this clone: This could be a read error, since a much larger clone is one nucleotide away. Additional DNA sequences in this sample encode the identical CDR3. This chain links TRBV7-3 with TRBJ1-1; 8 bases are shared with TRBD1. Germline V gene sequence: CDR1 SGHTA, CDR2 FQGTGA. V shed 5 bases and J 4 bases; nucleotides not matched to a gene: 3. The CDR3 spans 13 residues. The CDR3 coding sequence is TGTGCCAGCAGCCCCACAGGGGGCACTGAAGCTTTCTTT. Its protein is CASSPTGGTEAFF.

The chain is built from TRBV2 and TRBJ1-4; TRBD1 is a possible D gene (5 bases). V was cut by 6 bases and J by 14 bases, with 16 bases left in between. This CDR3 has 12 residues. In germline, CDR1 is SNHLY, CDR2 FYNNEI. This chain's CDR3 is CASRAGPISLFF. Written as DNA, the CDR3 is TGTGCCAGCAGGGCGGGACCGATCAGTCTGTTTTTT.

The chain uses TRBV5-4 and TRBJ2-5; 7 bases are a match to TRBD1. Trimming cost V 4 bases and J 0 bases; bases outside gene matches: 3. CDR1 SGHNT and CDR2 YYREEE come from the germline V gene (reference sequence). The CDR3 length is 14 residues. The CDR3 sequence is CASSLDRDQETQYF. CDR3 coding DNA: TGTGCCAGCAGCCTAGACAGGGACCAAGAGACCCAGTACTTC. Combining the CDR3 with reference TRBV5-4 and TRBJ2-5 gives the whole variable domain ETGVTQSPTHLIKTRGQQVTLRCSSQSGHNTVSWYQQALGQGPQFIFQYYREEENGRGNFPPRFSGLQFPNYSSELNVNALELDDSALYLCASSLDRDQETQYFGPGTRLLVL.

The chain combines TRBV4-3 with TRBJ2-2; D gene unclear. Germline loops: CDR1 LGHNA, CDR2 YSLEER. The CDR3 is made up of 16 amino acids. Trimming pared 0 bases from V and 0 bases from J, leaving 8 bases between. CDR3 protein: CASSQEQNANTGELFF. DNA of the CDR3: TGCGCCAGCAGCCAAGAACAGAACGCGAACACCGGGGAGCTGTTTTTT.

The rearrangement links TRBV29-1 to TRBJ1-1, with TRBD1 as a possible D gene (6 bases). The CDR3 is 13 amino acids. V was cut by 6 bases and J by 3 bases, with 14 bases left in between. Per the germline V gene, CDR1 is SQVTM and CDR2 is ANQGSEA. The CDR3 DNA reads TGCAGCGTCGCAGGGGTTGCTGACACTGAAGCTTTCTTT. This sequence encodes CSVAGVADTEAFF. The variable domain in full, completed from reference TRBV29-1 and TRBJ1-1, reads SAVISQKPSRDICQRGTSLTIQCQVDSQVTMMFWYRQQPGQSLTLIATANQGSEATYESGFVIDKFPISRPNLTFSTLTVSNMSPEDSSIYLCSVAGVADTEAFFGQGTRLTVV.

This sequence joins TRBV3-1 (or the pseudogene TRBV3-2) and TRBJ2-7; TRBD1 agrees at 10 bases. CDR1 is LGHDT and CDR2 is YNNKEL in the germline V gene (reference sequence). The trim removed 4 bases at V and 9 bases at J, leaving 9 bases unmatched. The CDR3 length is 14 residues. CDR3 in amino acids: CASSLPGQGLGQYF. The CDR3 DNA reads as TGTGCCAGCAGCCTCCCGGGACAGGGGTTGGGGCAGTACTTC.

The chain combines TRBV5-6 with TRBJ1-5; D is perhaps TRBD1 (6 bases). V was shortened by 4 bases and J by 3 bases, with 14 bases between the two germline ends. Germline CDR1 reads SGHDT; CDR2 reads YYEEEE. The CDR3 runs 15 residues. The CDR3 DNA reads TGTGCCAGCAGCGCCTCCGGGACACCCAATCAGCCCCAGCATTTT. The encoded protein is CASSASGTPNQPQHF.

The CDR3 loop is CASSEILAAGNTIYF. Written as DNA, the CDR3 is TGTGCCAGCAGTGAAATTCTTGCGGCTGGAAACACCATATATTTT. J is TRBJ1-3 and V is TRBV6-1; D is undetermined. Germline-derived CDR1 and CDR2 are MNHNS and SASEGT. V was trimmed by 2 bases and J by 2 bases, leaving 10 bases between them. The CDR3 contains 15 residues.

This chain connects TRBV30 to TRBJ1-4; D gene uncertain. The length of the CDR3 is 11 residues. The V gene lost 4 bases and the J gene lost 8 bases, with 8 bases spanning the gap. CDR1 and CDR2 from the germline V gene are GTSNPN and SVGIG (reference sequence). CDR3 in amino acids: CAWNREEKLFF. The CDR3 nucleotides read TGTGCCTGGAATCGCGAGGAAAAACTGTTTTTT.

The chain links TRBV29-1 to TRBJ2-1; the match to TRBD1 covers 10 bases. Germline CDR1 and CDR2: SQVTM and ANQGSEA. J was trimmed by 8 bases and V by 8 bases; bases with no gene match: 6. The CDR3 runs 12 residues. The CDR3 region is CSTRQGAYEQFF. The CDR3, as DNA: TGCAGCACCAGACAGGGGGCATATGAGCAGTTCTTC.

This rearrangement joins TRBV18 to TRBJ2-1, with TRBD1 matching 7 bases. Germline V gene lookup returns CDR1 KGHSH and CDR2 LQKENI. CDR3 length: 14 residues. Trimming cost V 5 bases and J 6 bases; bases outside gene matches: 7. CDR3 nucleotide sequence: TGTGCCAGCTCAGGTAGGACAGGTTTCAATGAGCAGTTCTTC. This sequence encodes CASSGRTGFNEQFF.

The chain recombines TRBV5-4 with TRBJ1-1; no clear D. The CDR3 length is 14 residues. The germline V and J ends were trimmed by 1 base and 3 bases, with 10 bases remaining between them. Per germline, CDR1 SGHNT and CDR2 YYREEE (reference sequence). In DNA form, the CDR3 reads TGTGCCAGCAGCTTGAGAACAGTGGACACTGAAGCTTTCTTT. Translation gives CASSLRTVDTEAFF. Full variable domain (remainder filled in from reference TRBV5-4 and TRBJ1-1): ETGVTQSPTHLIKTRGQQVTLRCSSQSGHNTVSWYQQALGQGPQFIFQYYREEENGRGNFPPRFSGLQFPNYSSELNVNALELDDSALYLCASSLRTVDTEAFFGQGTRLTVV.

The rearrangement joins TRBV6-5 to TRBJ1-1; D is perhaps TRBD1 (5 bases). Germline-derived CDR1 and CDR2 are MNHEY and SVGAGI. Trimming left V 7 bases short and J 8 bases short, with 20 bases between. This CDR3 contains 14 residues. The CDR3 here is CASTLGRGKAEAFF. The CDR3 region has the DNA TGTGCCAGCACACTTGGCCGGGGGAAGGCCGAAGCTTTCTTT.

The CDR3: CASSEADYEQYF. The CDR3 DNA sequence: TGTGCCAGCAGTGAGGCGGATTACGAGCAGTACTTC. V usage is TRBV6-1 and J usage is TRBJ2-7; D gene ambiguous. The germline V gene has CDR1 MNHNS and CDR2 SASEGT. Trimming removed 3 bases from V and 4 bases from J, with 7 bases in between. This CDR3 has 12 residues.

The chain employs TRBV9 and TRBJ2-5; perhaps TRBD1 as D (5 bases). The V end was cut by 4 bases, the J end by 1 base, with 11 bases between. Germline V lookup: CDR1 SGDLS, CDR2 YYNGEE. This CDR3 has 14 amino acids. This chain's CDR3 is CASSPRQLQETQYF. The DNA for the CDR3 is TGTGCCAGCAGCCCACGACAGCTCCAAGAGACCCAGTACTTC.

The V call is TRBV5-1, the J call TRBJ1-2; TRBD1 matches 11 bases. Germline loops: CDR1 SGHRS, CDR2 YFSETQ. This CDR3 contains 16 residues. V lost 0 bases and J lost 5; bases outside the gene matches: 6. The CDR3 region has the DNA TGCGCCAGCAGCTTGGCCGGGACAGGGGGACAATATGGCTACACCTTC. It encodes CASSLAGTGGQYGYTF.

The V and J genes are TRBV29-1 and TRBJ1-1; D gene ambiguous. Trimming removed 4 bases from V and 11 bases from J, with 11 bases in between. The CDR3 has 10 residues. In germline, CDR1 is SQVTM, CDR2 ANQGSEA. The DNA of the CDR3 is TGCAGCGTTGTCGGCAGGAAGGCTTTCTTT. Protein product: CSVVGRKAFF.

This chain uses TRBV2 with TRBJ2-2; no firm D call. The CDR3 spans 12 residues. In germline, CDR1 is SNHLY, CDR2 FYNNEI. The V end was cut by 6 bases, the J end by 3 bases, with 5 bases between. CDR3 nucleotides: TGTGCCAGCAGGGCTTACACCGGGGAGCTGTTTTTT. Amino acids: CASRAYTGELFF.

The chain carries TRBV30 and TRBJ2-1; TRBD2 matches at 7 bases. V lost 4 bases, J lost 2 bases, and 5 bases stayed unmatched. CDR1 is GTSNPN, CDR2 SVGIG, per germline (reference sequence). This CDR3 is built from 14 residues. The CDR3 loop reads CAWTRRGTYNEQFF. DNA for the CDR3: TGTGCCTGGACGAGGCGGGGGACCTACAATGAGCAGTTCTTC.

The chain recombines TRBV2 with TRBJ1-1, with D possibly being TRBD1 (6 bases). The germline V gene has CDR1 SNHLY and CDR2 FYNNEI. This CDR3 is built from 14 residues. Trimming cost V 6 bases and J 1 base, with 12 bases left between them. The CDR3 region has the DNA TGTGCCAGCAGCCTCGGGACACCGAACACTGAAGCTTTCTTT. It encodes CASSLGTPNTEAFF.

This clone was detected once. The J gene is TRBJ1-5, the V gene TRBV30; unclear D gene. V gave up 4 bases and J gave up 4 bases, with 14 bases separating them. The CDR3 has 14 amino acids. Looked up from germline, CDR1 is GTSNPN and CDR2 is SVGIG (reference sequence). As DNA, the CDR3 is TGTGCCTGGAATGGGCCCTCTAAAAATCAGCCCCAGCATTTT. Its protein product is CAWNGPSKNQPQHF.

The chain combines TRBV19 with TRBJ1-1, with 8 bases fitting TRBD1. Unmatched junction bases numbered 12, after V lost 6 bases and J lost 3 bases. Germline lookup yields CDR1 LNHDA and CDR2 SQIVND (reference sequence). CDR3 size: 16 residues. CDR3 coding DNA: TGTGCCAGTAGCGGTCCCTCAGGGGGCTTACACACTGAAGCTTTCTTT. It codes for CASSGPSGGLHTEAFF.

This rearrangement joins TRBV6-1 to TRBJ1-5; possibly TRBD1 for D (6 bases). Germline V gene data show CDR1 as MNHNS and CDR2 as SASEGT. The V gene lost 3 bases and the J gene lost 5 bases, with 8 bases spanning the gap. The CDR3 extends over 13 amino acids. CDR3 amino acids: CASSDGGDQPQHF. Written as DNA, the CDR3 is TGTGCCAGCAGTGATGGGGGCGATCAGCCCCAGCATTTT.

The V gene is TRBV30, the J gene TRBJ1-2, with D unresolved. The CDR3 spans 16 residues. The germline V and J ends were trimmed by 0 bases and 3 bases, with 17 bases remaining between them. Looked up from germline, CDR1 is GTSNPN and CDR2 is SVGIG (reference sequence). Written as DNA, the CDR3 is TGTGCCTGGAGTGTACTCCGCGGATCTAGTGACTATGGCTACACCTTC. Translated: CAWSVLRGSSDYGYTF.

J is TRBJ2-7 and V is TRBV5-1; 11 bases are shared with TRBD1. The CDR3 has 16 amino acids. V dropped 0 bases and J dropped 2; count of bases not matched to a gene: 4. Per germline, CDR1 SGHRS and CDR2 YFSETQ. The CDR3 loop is CASSLDSGQGAYEQYF. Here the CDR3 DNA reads TGCGCCAGCAGCTTGGATTCGGGACAGGGGGCCTACGAGCAGTACTTC.

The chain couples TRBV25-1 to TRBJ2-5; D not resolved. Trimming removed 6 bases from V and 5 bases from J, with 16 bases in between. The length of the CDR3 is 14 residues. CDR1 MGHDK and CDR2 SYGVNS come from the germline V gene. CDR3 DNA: TGTGCCAGCAGCCCAGAGAGGTCCGTTGAGACCCAGTACTTC. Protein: CASSPERSVETQYF.